These 2 T cell receptor beta chains were all obtained from the same sample, sequenced in a study of CD8 T cells in ankylosing spondylitis. TCRdb re-analysed the 5' RACE reads in MiXCR, keeping a single row per CDR3 protein. The sample records some 350,000 distinct CDR3 sequences, 14% to 15% being singletons. Sequencing used blood, either unsorted or a sorted T cell fraction (not recorded which). These receptors all come from a male donor with ankylosing spondylitis or in good health (not recorded which).

The table lists this clonotype with a few counts. The chain combines TRBV7-9 with TRBJ2-1, with TRBD2 matching over 12 bases. Trimming took 0 bases from V and 8 from J; bases not matched to a gene: 5. Germline assignment: CDR1 SEHNR and CDR2 FQNEAQ (reference sequence). This CDR3 is built from 16 residues. CDR3 bases: TGTGCCAGCAGCTTAGCGGGACTAGCGGGTAACCATGAGCAGTTCTTC. Translation: CASSLAGLAGNHEQFF.

The rearrangement uses TRBV7-9 and TRBJ1-5, with no clear D. Germline-derived CDR1 and CDR2 are SEHNR and FQNEAQ (reference sequence). V was trimmed by 2 bases and J by 12 bases, leaving 14 bases between them. The CDR3 consists of 13 residues. CDR3 in amino acids: CASSLSQEPIQHF. DNA of the CDR3: TGTGCCAGCAGCTTAAGTCAAGAGCCGATCCAGCATTTT.